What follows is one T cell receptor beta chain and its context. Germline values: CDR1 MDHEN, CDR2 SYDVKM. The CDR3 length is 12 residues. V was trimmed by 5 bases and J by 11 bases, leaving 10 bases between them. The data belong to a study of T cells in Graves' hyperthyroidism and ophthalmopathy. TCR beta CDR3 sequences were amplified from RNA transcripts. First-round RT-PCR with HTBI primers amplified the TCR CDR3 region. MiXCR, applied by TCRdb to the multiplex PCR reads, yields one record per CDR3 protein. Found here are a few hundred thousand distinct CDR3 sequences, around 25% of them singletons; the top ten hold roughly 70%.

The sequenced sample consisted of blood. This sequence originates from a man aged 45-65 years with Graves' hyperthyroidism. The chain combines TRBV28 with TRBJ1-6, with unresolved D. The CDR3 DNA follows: TGTGCCAGCAGTCTGCTAATTCCACCCCTCCACTTT. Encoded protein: CASSLLIPPLHF.